The clone carrying this T cell receptor (beta chain) was counted only a few times. Its antigen is undetermined. The entry originates in a study of blood T cells in healthy people across ages. Whole-study results and caveats: Investigators viewed diversity estimates from one million T cells as underestimates, the study reported. Possibly confounding the expanded clonotype changes was the fact that donor CMV status was unknown.

It was with a sample-barcoded 5' primer and a J-beta primer mix that a second PCR of roughly 6 to 11 cycles was run. TCRdb itself ran the 5' RACE reads through MiXCR, one entry per CDR3 protein. The data show about 1.4 million distinct CDR3 sequences, 45% to 70% seen once. Germline V gene lookup returns CDR1 SQVTM and CDR2 ANQGSEA. The CDR3 loop spans 11 amino acids. V gave up 1 base and J gave up 3 bases, with 3 bases separating them. Sequencing was done on a sample of blood. The origin of this receptor is a man aged 18 to 29 in good health. The chain has TRBV29-1 and TRBJ1-1; D call uncertain. This CDR3 is CSVEGDTEAFF. In DNA, the CDR3 is TGCAGCGTTGAAGGGGACACTGAAGCTTTCTTT.